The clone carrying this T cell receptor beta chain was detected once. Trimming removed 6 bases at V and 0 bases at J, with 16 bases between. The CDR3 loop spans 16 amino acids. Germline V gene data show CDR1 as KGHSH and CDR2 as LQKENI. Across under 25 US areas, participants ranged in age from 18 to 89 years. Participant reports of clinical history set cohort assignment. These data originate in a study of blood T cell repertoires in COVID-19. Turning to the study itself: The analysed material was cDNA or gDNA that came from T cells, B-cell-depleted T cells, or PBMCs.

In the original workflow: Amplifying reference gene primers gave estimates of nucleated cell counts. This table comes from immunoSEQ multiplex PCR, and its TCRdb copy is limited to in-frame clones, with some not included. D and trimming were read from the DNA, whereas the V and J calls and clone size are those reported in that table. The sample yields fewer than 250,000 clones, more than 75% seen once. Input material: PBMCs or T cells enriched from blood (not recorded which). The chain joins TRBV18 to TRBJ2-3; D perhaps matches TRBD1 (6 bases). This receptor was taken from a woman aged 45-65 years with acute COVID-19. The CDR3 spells CASSPRQVGSTDTQYF. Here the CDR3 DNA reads TGTGCCAGCTCCCCTAGACAGGTGGGCAGCACAGATACGCAGTATTTT.